This TCR beta chain was obtained from a study of read filtering for tumor transcriptome and immune sequencing. Overall study: Mean patient age was roughly 70 years, range roughly 45 to 85; 17 male, more than 11 female. Revised staging placed roughly 8 patients in R-ISS I, some 17 in II, about 7 in III.

From approximately 400 ng of RNA, a library with molecular barcoded alpha/delta and beta/gamma adaptors was made. TCRdb recomputed calls from the reads with MiXCR, one row per CDR3 protein. This sample has about 50,000 distinct CDR3 sequences, with around a fifth found just once. The CDR3 is 17 amino acids. V lost 0 bases and J lost 3; bases outside the gene matches: 9. The germline gives CDR1 LGHNA, CDR2 YSLEER. This clonotype was found a few times. Material: a population of CD138-negative cells sorted from bone marrow. This receptor was identified in a donor over 35 with multiple myeloma. The chain couples TRBV4-3 to TRBJ1-2; 8 nucleotides align to TRBD1. CDR3 sequence reads: CASSQEGSRQGHYGYTF. CDR3 in DNA: TGCGCCAGCAGCCAAGAAGGCTCGCGACAGGGGCACTATGGCTACACCTTC.